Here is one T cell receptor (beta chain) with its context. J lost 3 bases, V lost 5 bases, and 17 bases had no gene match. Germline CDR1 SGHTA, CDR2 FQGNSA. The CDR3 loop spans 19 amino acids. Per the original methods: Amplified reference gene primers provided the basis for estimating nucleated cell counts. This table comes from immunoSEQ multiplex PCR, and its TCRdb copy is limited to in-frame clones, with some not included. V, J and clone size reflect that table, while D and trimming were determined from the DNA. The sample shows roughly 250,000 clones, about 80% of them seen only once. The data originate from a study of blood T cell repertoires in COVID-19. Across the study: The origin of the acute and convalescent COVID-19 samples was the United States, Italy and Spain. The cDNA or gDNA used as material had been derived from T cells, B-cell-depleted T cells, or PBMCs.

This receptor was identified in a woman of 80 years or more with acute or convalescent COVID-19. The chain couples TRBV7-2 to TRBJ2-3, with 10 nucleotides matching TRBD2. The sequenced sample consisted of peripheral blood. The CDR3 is CASSHRSPASGGRTDTQYF. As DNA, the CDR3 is TGTGCCAGCAGCCACCGATCACCGGCTAGCGGGGGAAGGACAGATACGCAGTATTTT.